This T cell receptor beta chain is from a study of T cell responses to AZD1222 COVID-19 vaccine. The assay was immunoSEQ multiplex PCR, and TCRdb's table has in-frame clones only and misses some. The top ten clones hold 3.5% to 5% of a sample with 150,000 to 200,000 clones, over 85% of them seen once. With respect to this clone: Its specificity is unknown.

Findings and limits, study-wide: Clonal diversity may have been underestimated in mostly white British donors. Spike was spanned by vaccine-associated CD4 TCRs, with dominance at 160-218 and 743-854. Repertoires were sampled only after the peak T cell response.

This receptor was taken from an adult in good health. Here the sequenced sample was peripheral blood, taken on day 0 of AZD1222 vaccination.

CDR3 sequence (DNA): TGTGCCAGCAGTCCCCTCCGACGGGACTATGGCTACACCTTC. Its protein product is CASSPLRRDYGYTF. The chain employs TRBV2 and TRBJ1-2; D ambiguous. Germline CDR1 reads SNHLY; CDR2 reads FYNNEI. V was pared by 5 bases and J by 3 bases, with 13 bases between. The CDR3 totals 14 residues.